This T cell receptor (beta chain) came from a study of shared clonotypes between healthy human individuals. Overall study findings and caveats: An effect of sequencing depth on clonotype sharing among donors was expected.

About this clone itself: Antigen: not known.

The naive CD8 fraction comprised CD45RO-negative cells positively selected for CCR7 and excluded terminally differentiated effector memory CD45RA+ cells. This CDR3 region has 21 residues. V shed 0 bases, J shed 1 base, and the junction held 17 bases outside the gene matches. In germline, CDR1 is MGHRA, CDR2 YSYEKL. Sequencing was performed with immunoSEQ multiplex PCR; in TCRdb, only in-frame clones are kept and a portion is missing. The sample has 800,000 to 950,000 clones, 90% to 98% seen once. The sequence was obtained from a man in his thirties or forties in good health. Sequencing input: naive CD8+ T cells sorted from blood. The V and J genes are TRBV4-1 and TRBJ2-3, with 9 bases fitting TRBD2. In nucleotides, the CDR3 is TGCGCCAGCAGCCAAGATCGGATGCTAGCGGGAAAGAGGGTGGGCACAGATACGCAGTATTTT. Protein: CASSQDRMLAGKRVGTDTQYF.